This T cell receptor beta chain is from a study of technical replicates of blood from a handful of donors. The table came from immunoSEQ multiplex PCR; TCRdb's copy has only in-frame clones and leaves some out. Seen here are about 75,000 clones, around 97% observed once, and the top ten hold around 0.18%. The V end was cut by 4 bases, the J end by 3 bases, with 10 bases between. This CDR3 spans 13 amino acids. Germline-derived CDR1 and CDR2 are SQVTM and ANQGSEA. Sequencing used T cells isolated from PBMCs. The TCR was taken from a human donor in good health. The chain is built from TRBV29-1 and TRBJ1-5; tentative D call: TRBD1 (6 bases). The CDR3 protein is CSVVMGANQPQHF. In nucleotides, the CDR3 is TGCAGCGTTGTTATGGGGGCCAATCAGCCCCAGCATTTT.